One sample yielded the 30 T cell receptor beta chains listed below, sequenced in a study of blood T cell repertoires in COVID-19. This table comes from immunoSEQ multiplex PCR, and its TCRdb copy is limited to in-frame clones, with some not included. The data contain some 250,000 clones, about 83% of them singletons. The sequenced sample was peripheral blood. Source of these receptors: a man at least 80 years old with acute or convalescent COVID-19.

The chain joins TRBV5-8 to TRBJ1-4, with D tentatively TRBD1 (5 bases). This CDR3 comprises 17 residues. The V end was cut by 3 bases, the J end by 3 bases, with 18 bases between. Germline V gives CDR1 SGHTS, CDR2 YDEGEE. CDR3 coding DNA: TGTGCCAGCAGCTCCTCCCGGTGGGGCGCGGCTAATGAAAAACTGTTTTTT. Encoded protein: CASSSSRWGAANEKLFF.

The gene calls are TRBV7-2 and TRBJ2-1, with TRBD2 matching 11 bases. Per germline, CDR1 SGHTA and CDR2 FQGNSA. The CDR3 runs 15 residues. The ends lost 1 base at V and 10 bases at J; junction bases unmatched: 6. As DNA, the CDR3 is TGTGCCAGCAGCTTAGATACTAGCGGGGGCCTAGAGCAGTTCTTC. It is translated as CASSLDTSGGLEQFF.

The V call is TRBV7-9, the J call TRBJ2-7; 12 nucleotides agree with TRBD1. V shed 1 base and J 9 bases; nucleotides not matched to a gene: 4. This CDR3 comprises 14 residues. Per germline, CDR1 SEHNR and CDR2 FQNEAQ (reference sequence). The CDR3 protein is CASSLGDRGRLQYF. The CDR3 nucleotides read TGTGCCAGCAGCTTAGGGGACAGGGGGCGTCTGCAGTACTTC.

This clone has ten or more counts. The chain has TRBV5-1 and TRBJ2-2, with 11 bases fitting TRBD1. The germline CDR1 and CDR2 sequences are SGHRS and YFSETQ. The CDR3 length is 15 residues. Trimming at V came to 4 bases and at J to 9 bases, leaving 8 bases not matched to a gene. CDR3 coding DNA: TGCGCCAGCAGCCGGGAGGGACAGGGGGTCCGGGAGCTGTTTTTT. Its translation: CASSREGQGVRELFF.

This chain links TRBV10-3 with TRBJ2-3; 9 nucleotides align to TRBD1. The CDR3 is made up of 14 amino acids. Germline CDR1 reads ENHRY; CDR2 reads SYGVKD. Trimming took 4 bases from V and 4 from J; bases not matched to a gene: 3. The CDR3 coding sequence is TGTGCCATCAGTGGGGGACAGGGATCAGATACGCAGTATTTT. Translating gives CAISGGQGSDTQYF.

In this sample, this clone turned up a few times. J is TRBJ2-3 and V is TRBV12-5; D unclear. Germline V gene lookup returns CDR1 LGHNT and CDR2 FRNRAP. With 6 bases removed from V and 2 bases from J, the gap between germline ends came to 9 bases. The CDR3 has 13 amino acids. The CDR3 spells CASGGPLTDTQYF. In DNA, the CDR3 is TGTGCTAGTGGGGGCCCTCTCACAGATACGCAGTATTTT.

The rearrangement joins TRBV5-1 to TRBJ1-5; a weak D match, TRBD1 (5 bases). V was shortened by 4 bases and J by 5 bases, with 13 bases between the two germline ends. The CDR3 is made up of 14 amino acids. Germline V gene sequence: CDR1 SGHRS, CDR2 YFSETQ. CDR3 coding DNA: TGCGCCAGCAGCCGAACGGGGGTGGATCAGCCCCAGCATTTT. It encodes CASSRTGVDQPQHF. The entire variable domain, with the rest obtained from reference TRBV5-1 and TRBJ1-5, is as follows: KAGVTQTPRYLIKTRGQQVTLSCSPISGHRSVSWYQQTPGQGLQFLFEYFSETQRNKGNFPGRFSGRQFSNSRSEMNVSTLELGDSALYLCASSRTGVDQPQHFGDGTRLSIL.

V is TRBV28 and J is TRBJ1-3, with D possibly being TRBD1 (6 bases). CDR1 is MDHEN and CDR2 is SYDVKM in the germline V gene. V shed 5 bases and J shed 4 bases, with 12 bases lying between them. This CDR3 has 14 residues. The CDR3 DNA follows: TGTGCCAGCAGTCCAACAGGGACCGGAAACACCATATATTTT. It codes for CASSPTGTGNTIYF.

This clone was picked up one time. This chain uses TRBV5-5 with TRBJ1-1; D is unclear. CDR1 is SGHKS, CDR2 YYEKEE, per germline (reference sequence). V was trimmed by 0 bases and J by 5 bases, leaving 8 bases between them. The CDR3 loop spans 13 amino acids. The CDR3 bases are TGTGCCAGCAGCTTGGGGGTCAGGACTGAAGCTTTCTTT. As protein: CASSLGVRTEAFF. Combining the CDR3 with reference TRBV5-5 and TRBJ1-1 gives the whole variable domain DAGVTQSPTHLIKTRGQQVTLRCSPISGHKSVSWYQQVLGQGPQFIFQYYEKEERGRGNFPDRFSARQFPNYSSELNVNALLLGDSALYLCASSLGVRTEAFFGQGTRLTVV.

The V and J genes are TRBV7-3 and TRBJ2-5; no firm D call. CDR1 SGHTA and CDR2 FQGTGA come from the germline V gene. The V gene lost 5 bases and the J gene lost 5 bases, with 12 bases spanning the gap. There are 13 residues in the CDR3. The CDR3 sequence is CASSTRQRETQYF. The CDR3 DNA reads TGTGCCAGCAGCACCCGGCAGAGGGAGACCCAGTACTTC. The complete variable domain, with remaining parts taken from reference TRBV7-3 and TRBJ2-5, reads GAGVSQTPSNKVTEKGKYVELRCDPISGHTALYWYRQSLGQGPEFLIYFQGTGAADDSGLPNDRFFAVRPEGSVSTLKIQRTERGDSAVYLCASSTRQRETQYFGPGTRLLVL.

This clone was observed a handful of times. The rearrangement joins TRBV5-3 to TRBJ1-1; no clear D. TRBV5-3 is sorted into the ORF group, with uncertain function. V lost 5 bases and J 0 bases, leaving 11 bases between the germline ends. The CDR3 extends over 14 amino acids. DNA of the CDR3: TGTGCCAGAAGTCCTTCCCTTATGAACACTGAAGCTTTCTTT. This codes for CARSPSLMNTEAFF.

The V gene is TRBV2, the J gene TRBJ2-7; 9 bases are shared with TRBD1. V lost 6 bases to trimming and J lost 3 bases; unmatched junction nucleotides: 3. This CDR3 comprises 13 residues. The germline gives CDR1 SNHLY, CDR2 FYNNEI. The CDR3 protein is CASRGQGFYEQYF. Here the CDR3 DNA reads TGTGCCAGCAGAGGACAGGGGTTCTACGAGCAGTACTTC.

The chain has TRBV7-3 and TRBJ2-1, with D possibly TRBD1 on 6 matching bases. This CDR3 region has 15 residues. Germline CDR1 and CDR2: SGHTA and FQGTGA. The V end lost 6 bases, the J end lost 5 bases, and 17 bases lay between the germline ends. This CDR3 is CASRQKQGRDNEQFF. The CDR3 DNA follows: TGTGCCAGCAGACAAAAGCAGGGGCGAGACAATGAGCAGTTCTTC.

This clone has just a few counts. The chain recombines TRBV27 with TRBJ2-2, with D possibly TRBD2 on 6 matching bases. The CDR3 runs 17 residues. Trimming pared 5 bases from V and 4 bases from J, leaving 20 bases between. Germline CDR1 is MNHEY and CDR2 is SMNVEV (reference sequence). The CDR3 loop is CASSTHSRGTATGELFF. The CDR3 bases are TGTGCCAGCAGTACCCACTCCCGCGGGACCGCCACCGGGGAGCTGTTTTTT.

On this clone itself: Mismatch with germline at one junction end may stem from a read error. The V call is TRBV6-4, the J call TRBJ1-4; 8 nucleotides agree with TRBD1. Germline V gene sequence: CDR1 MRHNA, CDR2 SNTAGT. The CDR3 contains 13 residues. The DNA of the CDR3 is TGTGCCAGCAGTGACACAGAGGACAGGGCCGGGATTTTT. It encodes CASSDTEDRAGIF.

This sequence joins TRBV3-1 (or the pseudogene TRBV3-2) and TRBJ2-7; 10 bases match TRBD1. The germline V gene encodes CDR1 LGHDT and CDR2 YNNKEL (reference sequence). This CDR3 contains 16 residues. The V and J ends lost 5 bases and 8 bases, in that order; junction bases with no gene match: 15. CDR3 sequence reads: CASSADHGTGARKQYF. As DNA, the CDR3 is TGTGCCAGCAGCGCGGACCACGGGACAGGGGCCCGCAAGCAGTACTTC.

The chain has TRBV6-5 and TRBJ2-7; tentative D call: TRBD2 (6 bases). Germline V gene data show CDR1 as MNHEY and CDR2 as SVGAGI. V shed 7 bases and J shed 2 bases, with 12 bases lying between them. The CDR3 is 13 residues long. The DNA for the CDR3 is TGTGCCAGCAAGGAGGGACCTACCTACGAGCAGTACTTC. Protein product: CASKEGPTYEQYF.

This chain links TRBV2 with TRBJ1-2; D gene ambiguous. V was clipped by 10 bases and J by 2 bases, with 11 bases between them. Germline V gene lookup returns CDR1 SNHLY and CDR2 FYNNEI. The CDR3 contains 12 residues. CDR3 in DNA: TGTGCCACCGCGGCCGGCAACTATGGCTACACCTTC. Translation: CATAAGNYGYTF.

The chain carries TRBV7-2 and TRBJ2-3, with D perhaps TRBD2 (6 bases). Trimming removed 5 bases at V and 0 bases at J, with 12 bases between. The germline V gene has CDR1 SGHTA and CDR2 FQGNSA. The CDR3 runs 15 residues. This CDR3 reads CASSATGTSTDTQYF. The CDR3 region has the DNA TGTGCCAGCAGCGCGACCGGGACTAGCACAGATACGCAGTATTTT.

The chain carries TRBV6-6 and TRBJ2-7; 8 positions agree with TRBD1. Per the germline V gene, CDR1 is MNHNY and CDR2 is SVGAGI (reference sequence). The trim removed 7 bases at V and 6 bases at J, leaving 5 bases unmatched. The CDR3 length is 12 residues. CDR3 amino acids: CASMGRGLEQYF. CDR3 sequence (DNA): TGTGCCAGCATGGGCAGGGGGCTCGAGCAGTACTTC.

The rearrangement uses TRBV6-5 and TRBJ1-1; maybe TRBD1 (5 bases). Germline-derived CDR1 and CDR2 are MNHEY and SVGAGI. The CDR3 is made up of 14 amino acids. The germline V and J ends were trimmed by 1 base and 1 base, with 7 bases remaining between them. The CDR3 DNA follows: TGTGCCAGCAGTTACTTGGACAAGAACACTGAAGCTTTCTTT. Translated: CASSYLDKNTEAFF.

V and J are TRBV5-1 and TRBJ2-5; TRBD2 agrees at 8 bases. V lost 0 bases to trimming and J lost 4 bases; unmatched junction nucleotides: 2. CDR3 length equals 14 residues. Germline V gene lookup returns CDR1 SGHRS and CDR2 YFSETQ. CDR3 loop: CASSLVGRGETQYF. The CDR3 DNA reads TGCGCCAGCAGCTTGGTCGGGAGGGGAGAGACCCAGTACTTC.

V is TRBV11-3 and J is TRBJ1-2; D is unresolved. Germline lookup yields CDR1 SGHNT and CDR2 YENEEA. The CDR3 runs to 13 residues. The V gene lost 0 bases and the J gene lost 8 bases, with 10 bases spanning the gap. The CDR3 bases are TGTGCCAGCAGCTTAGAAGGAGGGCGCGGCTACACCTTC. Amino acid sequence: CASSLEGGRGYTF.

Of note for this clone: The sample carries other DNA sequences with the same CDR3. The CDR3 sequence is CAWSVGGADTQYF. CDR3 sequence (DNA): TGTGCCTGGAGCGTCGGGGGGGCAGATACGCAGTATTTT. The rearrangement uses TRBV30 and TRBJ2-3, with TRBD2 matching over 8 bases. V was pared by 3 bases and J by 4 bases, with 3 bases of the junction left unmatched. The germline CDR1 and CDR2 sequences are GTSNPN and SVGIG (reference sequence). The CDR3 runs 13 residues.

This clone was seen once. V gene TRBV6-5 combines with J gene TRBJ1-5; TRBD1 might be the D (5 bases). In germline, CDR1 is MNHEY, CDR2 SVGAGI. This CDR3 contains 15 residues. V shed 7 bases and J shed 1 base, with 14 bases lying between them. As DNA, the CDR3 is TGTGCCAGCACCCTAGGGGTACACAGCAATCAGCCCCAGCATTTT. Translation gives CASTLGVHSNQPQHF.

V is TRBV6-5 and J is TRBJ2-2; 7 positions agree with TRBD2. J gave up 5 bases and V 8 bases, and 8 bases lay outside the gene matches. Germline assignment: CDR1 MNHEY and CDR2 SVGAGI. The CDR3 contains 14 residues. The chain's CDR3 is CASWPGGWTGELFF. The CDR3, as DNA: TGTGCCAGCTGGCCGGGAGGTTGGACCGGGGAGCTGTTTTTT.

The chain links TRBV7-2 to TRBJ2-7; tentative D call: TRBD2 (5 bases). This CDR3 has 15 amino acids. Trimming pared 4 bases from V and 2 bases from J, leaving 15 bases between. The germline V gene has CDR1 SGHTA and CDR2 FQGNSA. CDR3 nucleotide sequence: TGTGCCAGCAGCTCGAACGGGGTAAACCCCTACGAGCAGTACTTC. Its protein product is CASSSNGVNPYEQYF.

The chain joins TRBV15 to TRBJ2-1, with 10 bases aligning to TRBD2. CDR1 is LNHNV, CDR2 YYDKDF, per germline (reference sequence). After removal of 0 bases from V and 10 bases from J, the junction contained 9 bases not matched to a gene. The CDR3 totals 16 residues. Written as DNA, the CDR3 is TGTGCCACCAGCAGAGATCTAGCGGGAGTATCTCGCGAGCAGTTCTTC. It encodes CATSRDLAGVSREQFF.

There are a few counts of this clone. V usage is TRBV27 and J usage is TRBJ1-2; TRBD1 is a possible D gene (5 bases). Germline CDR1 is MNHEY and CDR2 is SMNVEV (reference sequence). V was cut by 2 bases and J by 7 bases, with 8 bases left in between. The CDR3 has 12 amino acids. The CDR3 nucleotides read TGTGCCAGCAGTTTAGGCGGGGCTGGCTACACCTTC. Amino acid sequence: CASSLGGAGYTF.

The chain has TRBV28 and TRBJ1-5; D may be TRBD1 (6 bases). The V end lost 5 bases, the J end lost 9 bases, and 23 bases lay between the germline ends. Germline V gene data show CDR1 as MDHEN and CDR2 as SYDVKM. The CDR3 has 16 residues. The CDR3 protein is CASSPPGGGDRRPQHF. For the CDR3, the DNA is TGTGCCAGCAGTCCCCCTGGGGGGGGCGATCGAAGGCCCCAGCATTTT.